These 20 T cell receptor beta chains were all obtained from the same sample, sequenced in a study of T cell responses to AZD1222 COVID-19 vaccine. Data came from immunoSEQ multiplex PCR; TCRdb stores just in-frame clones and leaves some out. Among approximately 76,000 clones listed, nearly 85% were seen once. Material: peripheral blood, obtained on day 0 of AZD1222 vaccination. The origin of the receptors is an adult in good health.

This chain connects TRBV10-3 to TRBJ1-2; D is possibly TRBD1 (5 bases). The germline V gene has CDR1 ENHRY and CDR2 SYGVKD. Trimming shortened V by 2 bases and J by 11 bases, and 18 bases separated the two germline ends. CDR3 length: 14 amino acids. CDR3: CAISEAAAGLRYTF. The DNA for the CDR3 is TGTGCCATCAGTGAGGCGGCTGCAGGGTTGCGGTACACCTTC.

The rearrangement links TRBV19 to TRBJ1-4; TRBD1 matches 9 bases. J was trimmed by 6 bases and V by 5 bases; bases with no gene match: 16. Germline CDR1 and CDR2: LNHDA and SQIVND (reference sequence). The CDR3 is made up of 18 amino acids. DNA of the CDR3: TGTGCCAGTAGTGCCTTTTGGCCGAGGACAGGGGTAGATGAAAAACTGTTTTTT. Its protein product is CASSAFWPRTGVDEKLFF.

The V call is TRBV6-4, the J call TRBJ1-2; 8 bases are shared with TRBD1. The trim removed 4 bases at V and 4 bases at J, leaving 5 bases unmatched. From germline, CDR1 is MRHNA and CDR2 SNTAGT. The CDR3 sequence is 14 residues long. CDR3 loop: CASSVEGQGYGYTF. Here the CDR3 DNA reads TGTGCCAGCAGTGTAGAAGGACAGGGCTATGGCTACACCTTC.

A few counts support this clone. This chain connects TRBV4-3 to TRBJ1-2; D not certain. This CDR3 has 15 amino acids. Trimming took 0 bases from V and 4 from J, leaving 12 bases between them. Per germline, CDR1 LGHNA and CDR2 YSLEER. CDR3 DNA sequence: TGCGCCAGCAGCCAAGATGCGGCAGTTGCCTATGGCTACACCTTC. This sequence encodes CASSQDAAVAYGYTF.

Concerning this clone itself: Other DNA sequences in the sample encode the same CDR3. The chain carries TRBV9 and TRBJ1-1, with 7 positions matching TRBD1. Trimming took 4 bases from V and 2 from J; bases not matched to a gene: 5. The germline V gene encodes CDR1 SGDLS and CDR2 YYNGEE. This CDR3 is built from 14 residues. CDR3 residues: CASSPGTANTEAFF. In DNA, the CDR3 is TGTGCCAGCAGCCCGGGGACAGCCAACACTGAAGCTTTCTTT.

The chain uses TRBV2 and TRBJ1-2; 9 bases line up with TRBD1. Germline V gene data show CDR1 as SNHLY and CDR2 as FYNNEI. The CDR3 is 13 residues long. V shed 6 bases, J shed 4 bases, and the junction held 3 bases outside the gene matches. This CDR3 is CASRGGQGYGYTF. For the CDR3, the DNA is TGTGCCAGCAGGGGGGGACAGGGCTATGGCTACACCTTC.

The V call is TRBV4-2, the J call TRBJ2-3, with 8 bases fitting TRBD2. With 4 bases clipped from V and 3 bases from J, the junction kept 3 bases outside the gene matches. CDR1 is LGHNA, CDR2 YNFKEQ, per germline. This CDR3 comprises 14 residues. This CDR3 reads CASSPGGETDTQYF. CDR3 nucleotides: TGTGCCAGCAGCCCCGGGGGGGAGACAGATACGCAGTATTTT.

The chain joins TRBV9 to TRBJ1-2, with 11 bases fitting TRBD1. The CDR3 extends over 19 amino acids. The V segment lost 3 bases and the J segment 0 bases; nucleotides outside the gene matches: 13. Germline CDR1 and CDR2: SGDLS and YYNGEE. The CDR3 sequence: CASSARGDGTGGSNYGYTF. CDR3 in DNA: TGTGCCAGCAGCGCTAGAGGGGACGGGACAGGGGGTTCTAACTATGGCTACACCTTC.

V usage is TRBV5-6 and J usage is TRBJ2-7; no clear D gene. V dropped 3 bases and J dropped 1 base, with 5 bases sitting between them. CDR3 length: 12 amino acids. The V gene's germline CDR1 is SGHDT and CDR2 YYEEEE. The CDR3 here is CASSWDSYEQYF. CDR3 sequence (DNA): TGTGCCAGCAGCTGGGATTCCTACGAGCAGTACTTC. Full variable domain (remainder filled in from reference TRBV5-6 and TRBJ2-7): DAGVTQSPTHLIKTRGQQVTLRCSPKSGHDTVSWYQQALGQGPQFIFQYYEEEERQRGNFPDRFSGHQFPNYSSELNVNALLLGDSALYLCASSWDSYEQYFGPGTRLTVT.

This sequence joins TRBV3-1 (or the pseudogene TRBV3-2) and TRBJ2-2, with D possibly TRBD1 on 5 matching bases. The CDR3 covers 14 residues. The V gene lost 4 bases and the J gene lost 0 bases, with 6 bases spanning the gap. Germline loops: CDR1 LGHDT, CDR2 YNNKEL (reference sequence). CDR3 in amino acids: CASSLTANTGELFF. The CDR3 DNA reads TGTGCCAGCAGCCTGACAGCGAACACCGGGGAGCTGTTTTTT.

This rearrangement joins TRBV7-2 to TRBJ2-7; 7 nucleotides line up with TRBD1. The germline CDR1 and CDR2 sequences are SGHTA and FQGNSA. V was pared by 5 bases and J by 2 bases, with 6 bases of the junction left unmatched. The CDR3 spans 14 residues. The CDR3 loop reads CASSIQTGPYEQYF. CDR3 sequence (DNA): TGTGCCAGCAGCATTCAGACAGGGCCCTACGAGCAGTACTTC. Full variable domain (remainder filled in from reference TRBV7-2 and TRBJ2-7): GAGVSQSPSNKVTEKGKDVELRCDPISGHTALYWYRQSLGQGLEFLIYFQGNSAPDKSGLPSDRFSAERTGGSVSTLTIQRTQQEDSAVYLCASSIQTGPYEQYFGPGTRLTVT.

V is TRBV27 and J is TRBJ1-1, with a possible D match to TRBD1 (5 bases). With 3 bases removed from V and 1 base from J, the gap between germline ends came to 15 bases. This CDR3 has 16 residues. CDR1 and CDR2 from the germline V gene are MNHEY and SMNVEV (reference sequence). CDR3 DNA sequence: TGTGCCAGCAGTTTTTCCCTGGGTGGGGCGAACACTGAAGCTTTCTTT. This translates into CASSFSLGGANTEAFF.

The V call is TRBV7-9, the J call TRBJ1-2; a possible D gene is TRBD1 (5 bases). The length of the CDR3 is 13 residues. V was pared by 5 bases and J by 4 bases, with 11 bases between. Germline V gives CDR1 SEHNR, CDR2 FQNEAQ (reference sequence). The CDR3 sequence: CASSPIGTYGYTF. For the CDR3, the DNA is TGTGCCAGCAGCCCTATAGGGACCTATGGCTACACCTTC.

Here the CDR3 reads CATSGRDRDYGYTF. The DNA for the CDR3 is TGTGCCACCAGTGGCCGTGACAGGGACTATGGCTACACCTTC. This chain uses TRBV24-1 with TRBJ1-2; 7 bases are a match to TRBD1. CDR3 length: 14 amino acids. CDR1 is KGHDR, CDR2 SFDVKD, per germline. V gave up 5 bases and J gave up 3 bases; unmatched junction bases: 5.

The rearrangement uses TRBV6-2 or TRBV6-3 and TRBJ1-1; no clear D gene. This CDR3 has 13 amino acids. The V end was cut by 4 bases, the J end by 1 base, with 7 bases between. The V gene's germline CDR1 is MNHEY and CDR2 SVGEGT. The CDR3 nucleotides are TGTGCCAGCAGTTGGGAATGGAACACTGAAGCTTTCTTT. Its protein product is CASSWEWNTEAFF.

This clone appeared once. J is TRBJ1-1 and V is TRBV4-1; D call uncertain. Trimming removed 1 base at V and 3 bases at J, with 9 bases between. CDR3 length equals 14 residues. Germline V gene sequence: CDR1 MGHRA, CDR2 YSYEKL. The CDR3 sequence: CASSQGTGYTEAFF. In DNA form, the CDR3 reads TGCGCCAGCAGCCAAGGGACCGGGTACACTGAAGCTTTCTTT.

J is TRBJ1-1 and V is TRBV12-5; 9 positions match TRBD1. The V and J ends lost 5 bases and 4 bases, in that order; junction bases with no gene match: 2. Germline V gives CDR1 LGHNT, CDR2 FRNRAP. This CDR3 has 13 residues. CDR3 DNA: TGTGCTAGTGGTGGGACAGGGAGCACTGAAGCTTTCTTT. This gives the protein CASGGTGSTEAFF.

The gene calls are TRBV29-1 and TRBJ1-4; D is perhaps TRBD1 (6 bases). The CDR3 sequence is 13 residues long. Per the germline V gene, CDR1 is SQVTM and CDR2 is ANQGSEA. Trimming removed 7 bases from V and 6 bases from J, with 15 bases in between. CDR3 DNA: TGCAGCGCCCGGACGGGGGGCGATGAAAAACTGTTTTTT. It encodes CSARTGGDEKLFF. Full variable domain (missing parts from reference TRBV29-1 and TRBJ1-4): SAVISQKPSRDICQRGTSLTIQCQVDSQVTMMFWYRQQPGQSLTLIATANQGSEATYESGFVIDKFPISRPNLTFSTLTVSNMSPEDSSIYLCSARTGGDEKLFFGSGTQLSVL.

The chain has TRBV2 and TRBJ2-1; the D call may be TRBD1 or TRBD2 (5 bases each). Per the germline V gene, CDR1 is SNHLY and CDR2 is FYNNEI. V was trimmed by 6 bases and J by 7 bases, leaving 16 bases between them. The CDR3 runs 14 residues. This CDR3 is CASSASTGLNEQFF. The CDR3 region has the DNA TGTGCCAGCAGCGCGTCCACGGGGCTGAATGAGCAGTTCTTC.

This clone was seen more than once but under ten times. This rearrangement joins TRBV2 to TRBJ1-2; perhaps TRBD1 as D (6 bases). Germline assignment: CDR1 SNHLY and CDR2 FYNNEI. The CDR3 has 15 amino acids. The V end was cut by 1 base, the J end by 4 bases, with 13 bases between. This CDR3 is CASSEVLGGPYGYTF. CDR3 bases: TGTGCCAGCAGTGAAGTACTGGGGGGCCCCTATGGCTACACCTTC.